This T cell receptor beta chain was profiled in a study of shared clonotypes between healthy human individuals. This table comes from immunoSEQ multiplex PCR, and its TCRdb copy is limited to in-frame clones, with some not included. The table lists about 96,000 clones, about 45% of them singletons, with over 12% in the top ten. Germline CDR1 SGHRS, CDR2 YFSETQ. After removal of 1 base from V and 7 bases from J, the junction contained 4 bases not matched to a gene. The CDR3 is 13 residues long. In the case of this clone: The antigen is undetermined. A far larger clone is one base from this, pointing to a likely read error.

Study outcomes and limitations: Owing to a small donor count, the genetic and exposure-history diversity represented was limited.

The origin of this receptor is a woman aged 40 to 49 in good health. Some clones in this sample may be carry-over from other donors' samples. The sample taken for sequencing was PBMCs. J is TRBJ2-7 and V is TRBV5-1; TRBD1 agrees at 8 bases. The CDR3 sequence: CASSLRQGTEQYF. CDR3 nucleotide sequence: TGCGCCAGCAGCTTGAGACAGGGGACTGAGCAGTACTTC. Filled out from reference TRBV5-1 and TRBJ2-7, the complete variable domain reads KAGVTQTPRYLIKTRGQQVTLSCSPISGHRSVSWYQQTPGQGLQFLFEYFSETQRNKGNFPGRFSGRQFSNSRSEMNVSTLELGDSALYLCASSLRQGTEQYFGPGTRLTVT.